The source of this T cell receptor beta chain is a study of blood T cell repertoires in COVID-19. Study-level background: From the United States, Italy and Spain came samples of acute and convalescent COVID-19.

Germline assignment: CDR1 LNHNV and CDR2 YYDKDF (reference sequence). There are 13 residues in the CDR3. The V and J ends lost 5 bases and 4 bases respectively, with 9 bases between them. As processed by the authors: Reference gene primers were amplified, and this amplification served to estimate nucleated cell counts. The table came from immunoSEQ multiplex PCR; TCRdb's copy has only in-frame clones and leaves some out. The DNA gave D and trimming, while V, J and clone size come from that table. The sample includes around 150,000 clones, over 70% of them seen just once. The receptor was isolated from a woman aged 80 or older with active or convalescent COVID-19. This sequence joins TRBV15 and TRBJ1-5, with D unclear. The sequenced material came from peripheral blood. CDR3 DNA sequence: TGTGCCACCAGCGTGGGAGCTAATCAGCCCCAGCATTTT. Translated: CATSVGANQPQHF.